A selection of T cell receptor beta chains follows, all from one sample in a study of blood T cells in healthy people across ages. TCRdb itself ran the 5' RACE reads through MiXCR, one entry per CDR3 protein. Of hundreds of thousands of distinct CDR3 sequences listed, about 28% are singletons. The sequenced sample was blood. The source of these receptors is a woman older than 75 in good health. The CDR3 runs from the conserved cysteine through the conserved F or W. The order of the fields is CDR3 protein, CDR3 DNA, V gene, D gene, J gene, clone size. D genes are given only for firm matches. Some rows mark clone size as missing; the rest say once, few, many or name a class of expanded clone.

CAWSGQILRRELFF	TGTGCCTGGAGTGGGCAGATCTTACGGCGGGAGCTGTTTTTT	TRBV30	-	TRBJ2-2	-
CASSSSIATGEQYF	TGTGCCAGCAGCTCTTCCATAGCTACGGGGGAGCAGTACTTC	TRBV7-2	-	TRBJ2-4	-
CASSLEPGTGTEAFF	TGTGCCAGCAGTTTAGAGCCCGGGACCGGCACTGAAGCTTTCTTT	TRBV12-3/TRBV12-4	-	TRBJ1-1	few
CASGRPGGPRGNEQFF	TGTGCCAGCGGCCGCCCCGGGGGACCCCGAGGCAATGAGCAGTTCTTC	TRBV27	-	TRBJ2-1	-
CSAREPGGPYGYTF	TGCAGTGCTAGAGAGCCAGGGGGACCCTATGGCTACACCTTC	TRBV20-1	TRBD1	TRBJ1-2	once
CASSVGEGQGHYEQYF	TGTGCCAGCAGCGTAGGGGAGGGCCAGGGTCACTACGAGCAGTACTTC	TRBV9	TRBD2	TRBJ2-7	few
CSVRLAGGSNTGELFF	TGCAGCGTTCGACTAGCGGGGGGGTCGAACACCGGGGAGCTGTTTTTT	TRBV29-1	TRBD2	TRBJ2-2	few
CASSFRDSNTEAFF	TGTGCCAGCAGTTTTCGTGACTCGAACACTGAAGCTTTCTTT	TRBV12-3/TRBV12-4	-	TRBJ1-1	many
CASSSGGLDTEAFF	TGTGCCAGCAGCAGTGGGGGTTTGGACACTGAAGCTTTCTTT	TRBV28	-	TRBJ1-1	-
CASRASGGYQGTQYF	TGTGCCAGCAGAGCCTCAGGGGGTTACCAAGGGACCCAGTACTTC	TRBV6-2/TRBV6-3	TRBD1	TRBJ2-5	-
CASSLGGGERTEAFF	TGTGCCAGCAGCTTGGGTGGTGGGGAAAGGACTGAAGCTTTCTTT	TRBV7-2	-	TRBJ1-1	-
CASREGTGAWEAFF	TGCGCCAGCAGGGAAGGTACGGGAGCGTGGGAAGCTTTCTTT	TRBV10-2	-	TRBJ1-1	-
CASSQDLAGSGQPQHF	TGCGCCAGCAGCCAAGATCTCGCGGGCTCGGGACAGCCCCAGCATTTT	TRBV4-3	-	TRBJ1-5	many
CASSYWINTGELFF	TGTGCCAGCAGTTACTGGATCAACACCGGGGAGCTGTTTTTT	TRBV6-2/TRBV6-3	-	TRBJ2-2	few
CASSQGTLLSGELFF	TGCGCCAGCAGCCAGGGAACGCTGCTCAGCGGGGAGCTGTTTTTT	TRBV5-1	-	TRBJ2-2	-
CASSLRARSNQPQHF	TGTGCCAGCAGTTTAAGGGCCCGGAGCAATCAGCCCCAGCATTTT	TRBV12-3/TRBV12-4	-	TRBJ1-5	few
CASTRTSGASSYNEQFF	TGTGCCAGCACGCGGACTAGCGGGGCCAGCTCCTACAATGAGCAGTTCTTC	TRBV7-2	TRBD2	TRBJ2-1	many
CASSAPGQGQETQYF	TGTGCCAGCAGTGCCCCGGGACAGGGTCAAGAGACCCAGTACTTC	TRBV25-1	TRBD1	TRBJ2-5	many
CASTPLQNSNQPQHF	TGTGCCAGCACCCCTCTTCAGAATAGCAATCAGCCCCAGCATTTT	TRBV6-1	-	TRBJ1-5	many
CSSSVIVSADTWGGTQYF	TGCTCCAGCAGCGTAATTGTCTCCGCGGACACCTGGGGTGGTACGCAGTATTTT	TRBV4-3	-	TRBJ2-3	-
CASSHRSGGVTGGEQPQHF	TGTGCCAGCAGTCACCGTTCAGGTGGCGTAACAGGGGGGGAGCAGCCCCAGCATTTT	TRBV6-2/TRBV6-3	TRBD1	TRBJ1-5	few
CASSTGQGSSPLHF	TGCGCCAGCAGCACCGGACAGGGTAGTTCACCCCTCCACTTT	TRBV5-1	TRBD1	TRBJ1-6	many
CASTQGGYGYTF	TGTGCCAGCACTCAGGGGGGCTATGGCTACACCTTC	TRBV25-1	TRBD1	TRBJ1-2	few
CASSFGGGSPYEQYF	TGTGCCAGCAGCTTCGGGGGAGGGTCCCCCTACGAGCAGTACTTC	TRBV7-2	TRBD2	TRBJ2-7	once
CASSYGGNGETQYF	TGTGCCAGCAGTTACGGGGGGAACGGGGAGACCCAGTACTTC	TRBV6-2/TRBV6-3	-	TRBJ2-5	many
CASGHTGSSYNEQFF	TGTGCCAGCGGCCATACAGGGAGCTCCTACAATGAGCAGTTCTTC	TRBV4-2	-	TRBJ2-1	-
CASGTPLEPDTQYF	TGTGCCAGCGGTACTCCATTGGAGCCAGATACGCAGTATTTT	TRBV5-4	-	TRBJ2-3	few
CASSRTSGGAAKNIQYF	TGTGCCAGCAGTAGGACTAGCGGGGGGGCGGCCAAAAACATTCAGTACTTC	TRBV7-8	TRBD2	TRBJ2-4	many
CSAGDPGTYRPQHF	TGCAGTGCTGGAGACCCCGGGACCTATCGGCCCCAGCATTTT	TRBV20-1	-	TRBJ1-5	once
CASSHSIEQFF	TGTGCCAGCAGCCACAGTATTGAGCAGTTCTTC	TRBV7-9	-	TRBJ2-1	many
CSARDHKTGVDGYTF	TGCAGTGCTAGAGACCATAAGACAGGCGTCGATGGCTACACCTTC	TRBV20-1	-	TRBJ1-2	many
CASSPESGNTEAFF	TGTGCCAGCAGCCCGGAATCGGGGAACACTGAAGCTTTCTTT	TRBV9	-	TRBJ1-1	-
CATSDIVAGLTDTQYF	TGTGCCACCAGTGATATTGTAGCGGGGTTAACAGATACGCAGTATTTT	TRBV24-1	TRBD2	TRBJ2-3	many
CASSQERARYNEQFF	TGCGCCAGCAGCCAAGAACGAGCGCGGTACAATGAGCAGTTCTTC	TRBV4-1	-	TRBJ2-1	-
CASSPIQTSGGREQFF	TGTGCCAGCTCACCGATCCAGACTAGCGGGGGTAGAGAGCAGTTCTTC	TRBV18	TRBD2	TRBJ2-1	few
CVSSVRSLGKLAGGSTDTQYF	TGTGTCAGCAGCGTCCGGTCCCTGGGAAAACTAGCGGGGGGTTCCACAGATACGCAGTATTTT	TRBV9	TRBD2	TRBJ2-3	-
CASSFNTQSHYEQYF	TGCGCCAGCAGCTTCAATACCCAGAGCCACTACGAGCAGTACTTC	TRBV5-1	-	TRBJ2-7	many
CASSSDRWTGGIGEQYF	TGTGCCAGCAGCTCAGACAGATGGACAGGGGGAATCGGCGAGCAGTACTTC	TRBV11-2	TRBD1	TRBJ2-7	few
CASSIRTGSSRKSEQFF	TGTGCCAGCAGCATTCGGACCGGGTCCTCCCGGAAAAGTGAGCAGTTCTTC	TRBV7-9	-	TRBJ2-1	many
CASSSMQGADTQYF	TGTGCCAGCAGCAGCATGCAGGGGGCAGATACGCAGTATTTT	TRBV7-9	TRBD1	TRBJ2-3	many
CASSRRVATGELFF	TGTGCCAGCAGTCGCAGGGTGGCCACCGGGGAGCTGTTTTTT	TRBV2	-	TRBJ2-2	few
CASSSIQGAGQPQHF	TGTGCCAGCAGCTCAATACAGGGGGCTGGACAGCCCCAGCATTTT	TRBV11-2	TRBD1	TRBJ1-5	-
CASSLAGQGAREQFF	TGTGCCAGCAGCCTTGCGGGACAGGGGGCCAGGGAGCAGTTCTTC	TRBV7-2	TRBD1	TRBJ2-1	many
CASSGSPFSSPLHF	TGTGCCAGCAGCGGTTCTCCGTTTTCTTCACCCCTCCACTTT	TRBV9	-	TRBJ1-6	few
CASSYSTGDEQYF	TGTGCCAGCAGTTACTCGACAGGAGACGAGCAGTACTTC	TRBV6-2/TRBV6-3	-	TRBJ2-7	-
CATRVAATNTGELFF	TGTGCCACCAGGGTAGCGGCCACGAACACCGGGGAGCTGTTTTTT	TRBV15	-	TRBJ2-2	-
CASSLLTTNEKLFF	TGTGCCAGCAGTCTTCTAACCACTAATGAAAAACTGTTTTTT	TRBV2	-	TRBJ1-4	few
CASSWATTRADTQYF	TGTGCCAGCAGTTGGGCGACTACGAGGGCAGATACGCAGTATTTT	TRBV27	-	TRBJ2-3	many
CASSLDGRDYEQYF	TGTGCCAGCAGTTTGGATGGCCGGGATTACGAGCAGTACTTC	TRBV28	-	TRBJ2-7	-
CASSPTGFKETQYF	TGTGCCAGCAGCCCGACAGGGTTTAAAGAGACCCAGTACTTC	TRBV11-2	TRBD1	TRBJ2-5	many
CASSSGQGRTGELFF	TGTGCCAGCAGCTCCGGACAGGGTCGGACCGGGGAGCTGTTTTTT	TRBV7-9	TRBD1	TRBJ2-2	few
CASSLFRQGAGGYTF	TGTGCCAGCAGTCTATTTAGACAGGGGGCGGGGGGCTACACCTTC	TRBV12-3/TRBV12-4	TRBD1	TRBJ1-2	few
CASSLQGKSEAFF	TGTGCCAGCAGTTTACAGGGCAAGTCTGAAGCTTTCTTT	TRBV12-3/TRBV12-4	-	TRBJ1-1	many
CASSGTGRGSGANVLTF	TGTGCCAGTAGTGGGACAGGCCGGGGGTCTGGGGCCAACGTCCTGACTTTC	TRBV19	TRBD1	TRBJ2-6	-
CASSLASGGGQETQYF	TGTGCCAGCAGCTTAGCTAGCGGGGGGGGCCAAGAGACCCAGTACTTC	TRBV7-2	TRBD2	TRBJ2-5	many
CASRQGGEGEQYF	TGTGCCAGCCGACAGGGGGGTGAGGGTGAGCAGTACTTC	TRBV28	TRBD1	TRBJ2-5	-
CASRRSGSSNEQFF	TGTGCCAGCAGACGTAGCGGGAGCTCTAATGAGCAGTTCTTC	TRBV2	TRBD2	TRBJ2-1	-